The rows below give T cell receptor beta chains drawn from one sample of a study of identical twins. TCRdb re-analysed the 5' RACE reads in MiXCR, keeping a single row per CDR3 protein. The data contain some 710,000 distinct CDR3 sequences, roughly 6% of them singletons. The sample comprised naive T cells sorted from blood. Receptors originate from a young man in good health. CDR3s include the opening cysteine and the closing phenylalanine or tryptophan. A D gene is named only where the DNA matches it firmly. Expanded clones are given a class, and other clones once, few, many or no size at all.

clone_size	v_call	d_call	j_call	cdr3_nt	cdr3_aa
many	TRBV12-3/TRBV12-4	.	TRBJ2-7	TGTGCCAGCAGTTGGAACCGGGACACAGCGTCCTACGAGCAGTACTTC	CASSWNRDTASYEQYF
few	TRBV11-2	.	TRBJ2-2	TGTGCCAGCGGCCCTTCCCGGGAGCTGTTTTTT	CASGPSRELFF
many	TRBV20-1	TRBD1	TRBJ2-7	TGCAGTGCCCCCGAAGGTGGGACAGGGGACTACGAGCAGTACTTC	CSAPEGGTGDYEQYF
many	TRBV20-1	TRBD2	TRBJ2-5	TGCAGTGCTAGGGGGGGACTAGCGGGATCCTCCAAGACCCAGTACTTC	CSARGGLAGSSKTQYF
.	TRBV7-2	TRBD2	TRBJ2-1	TGTGCCAGCAGCCCCGGGGAGGGAGCGTGGTTCTTC	CASSPGEGAWFF
many	TRBV27	.	TRBJ2-7	TGTGCCAGCGGTATCGGGACTGAGCCCTACGAGCAGTACTTC	CASGIGTEPYEQYF
many	TRBV25-1	TRBD1	TRBJ2-7	TGTGCCAGTCCAGACGCGGACAGGGTCTCGTACGAGCAGTACTTC	CASPDADRVSYEQYF
few	TRBV11-3	TRBD2	TRBJ2-3	TGTGCCAGCAGCTCGGGGGGGCGGGGAGATACGCAGTATTTT	CASSSGGRGDTQYF
.	TRBV29-1	TRBD1	TRBJ2-2	TGCAGCGTGGCCGGGACAGGGGACCTTACCGGGGAGCTGTTTTTT	CSVAGTGDLTGELFF
few	TRBV9	TRBD1	TRBJ2-2	TGTGCCAGCAGCGTCCACAGGGGGCAGGCCGGGGAGCTGTTTTTT	CASSVHRGQAGELFF
.	TRBV7-6	TRBD2	TRBJ2-1	TGTGCCAGCAGGCAACTAGCGGGAGAGACGGATGAGCAGTTCTTC	CASRQLAGETDEQFF
.	TRBV6-5	.	TRBJ1-5	TGTGCCAGCAGTTACTCAGGAGGGGGTCGAAGCAATCAGCCCCAGCATTTT	CASSYSGGGRSNQPQHF
.	TRBV24-1	TRBD1	TRBJ2-2	TGTGCCACCAGTGATTCAGCCGGGACAGGGGGCCGGAACACCGGGGAGCTGTTTTTT	CATSDSAGTGGRNTGELFF
few	TRBV20-1	.	TRBJ2-1	TGCAGTGCTAGAGTTTTAGCCTCTGGCAATGAGCAGTTCTTC	CSARVLASGNEQFF
.	TRBV7-2	TRBD2	TRBJ2-1	TGTGCCAGCAGCTTTAAGTGGAGCGGGAGGGGAGTCGATGAGCAGTTCTTC	CASSFKWSGRGVDEQFF
many	TRBV6-5	.	TRBJ1-1	TGTGCCAGCAGTTACACCGCGAACACTGAAGCTTTCTTT	CASSYTANTEAFF
many	TRBV29-1	TRBD2	TRBJ2-7	TGCAGCGTTGAAAGGACTAGCGGGAGTGGGGAGCAGTACTTC	CSVERTSGSGEQYF
many	TRBV27	.	TRBJ1-6	TGTGCCAGCACCTCTCGCAGGGGTTATAATTCACCCCTCCACTTT	CASTSRRGYNSPLHF
many	TRBV20-1	.	TRBJ1-5	TGCAGTGCTAATTTTCCGGGACCCAAGAATCAGCCCCAGCATTTT	CSANFPGPKNQPQHF
few	TRBV24-1	.	TRBJ2-1	TGTGCCACCAGTGATTTGCCCGCTGAGGGAGCAGGTGAGCAGTTCTTC	CATSDLPAEGAGEQFF
many	TRBV20-1	.	TRBJ2-7	TGCAGTGCTAGTACACAGTCCTACGAGCAGTACTTC	CSASTQSYEQYF
.	TRBV4-3	TRBD2	TRBJ2-7	TGCGCCAGCAGCCAAGATCGGCTAGCGGGAGGCGAGCAGTACTTC	CASSQDRLAGGEQYF
few	TRBV6-5	.	TRBJ2-6	TGTGCCAGCAGTTACTCGCTGGGGGCCAACGTCCTGACTTTC	CASSYSLGANVLTF
many	TRBV29-1	.	TRBJ2-2	TGCAGCGTTGACTCAGGGGGGACGATCACCGGGGAGCTGTTTTTT	CSVDSGGTITGELFF
few	TRBV12-5	.	TRBJ1-3	TGTGCTAGTGGTTTGGAGGTTTCGACTGGAAACACCATATATTTT	CASGLEVSTGNTIYF
many	TRBV12-3/TRBV12-4	TRBD1	TRBJ2-2	TGTGCCGGAACGAACTCAGGGGGTCCCGGGGAGCTGTTTTTT	CAGTNSGGPGELFF
few	TRBV7-9	.	TRBJ2-1	TGTGCCATTCTATTGTCCGACAATGAGCAGTTCTTC	CAILLSDNEQFF
many	TRBV20-1	.	TRBJ1-5	TGCAGTGCCCAGGGCGGACCCAATCAGCCCCAGCATTTT	CSAQGGPNQPQHF
many	TRBV29-1	.	TRBJ2-2	TGCAGCGTTGGTTGGACCGGGGAGCTGTTTTTT	CSVGWTGELFF
few	TRBV7-9	.	TRBJ1-4	TGTGCCAGCACCCCAACGTACTTTTTT	CASTPTYFF
.	TRBV3-1	TRBD1	TRBJ1-2	TGTGCCAGCAGCCTCCAAGGGACAGGCGCAATAAACTATGGCTACACCTTC	CASSLQGTGAINYGYTF
many	TRBV2	.	TRBJ2-3	TGTGCCAGCAGTGAGAAACGGTCCCTCACAGATACGCAGTATTTT	CASSEKRSLTDTQYF
many	TRBV11-2	.	TRBJ2-3	TGTGCCAGCAGCTTAATCGTGGCCCCGGCTGATACGCAGTATTTT	CASSLIVAPADTQYF
few	TRBV7-9	TRBD1	TRBJ2-5	TGTGCCAGCAGCCGAGCCGGGACAGGGGCCGTGGAGACCCAGTACTTC	CASSRAGTGAVETQYF
.	TRBV5-1	TRBD1	TRBJ2-3	TGCGCCAGCGCTCGGGACAGGTACAGAGATACGCAGTATTTT	CASARDRYRDTQYF
many	TRBV6-1	.	TRBJ2-1	TGTGCCAGCACAACGGACCTCAGCTCCTACAATGAGCAGTTCTTC	CASTTDLSSYNEQFF
many	TRBV20-1	.	TRBJ2-2	TGCAGTGCCTACTCAGGAGCCGGCGGGGAGCTGTTTTTT	CSAYSGAGGELFF
few	TRBV18	.	TRBJ2-7	TGTGCCAGCTCCCAGGAACAGGTACACTACGAGCAGTACTTC	CASSQEQVHYEQYF
few	TRBV7-8	.	TRBJ1-5	TGTGCCAGCAGCAGACCCCAGGGAAGGAGCAATCAGCCCCAGCATTTT	CASSRPQGRSNQPQHF
.	TRBV3-1	TRBD1	TRBJ1-1	TGTGCCAGCAGCTTACAGGGGGCTATCACTGAAGCTTTCTTT	CASSLQGAITEAFF
many	TRBV27	TRBD2	TRBJ2-3	TGTGCCAGCAGTTTAGCTAGCGGGGTCACAGATACGCAGTATTTT	CASSLASGVTDTQYF
many	TRBV12-3/TRBV12-4	.	TRBJ2-1	TGTGCCAGCACCCCATTTGTAAATGAGCAGTTCTTC	CASTPFVNEQFF
many	TRBV7-2	.	TRBJ2-1	TGTGCCAGCAGCTTAGGGCCAGAGTCGGTCTACAATGAGCAGTTCTTC	CASSLGPESVYNEQFF
many	TRBV5-5	TRBD1	TRBJ2-5	TGTGCCAGCAGCCTAAACAACCAGGGGGCGCTTACCCAGTACTTC	CASSLNNQGALTQYF
.	TRBV5-1	.	TRBJ2-2	TGCGCCAGCAGCGGACCGGGCCGCTCGTCCGGGGAGCTGTTTTTT	CASSGPGRSSGELFF
many	TRBV5-1	TRBD1	TRBJ1-6	TGCGCCAGCAGCTGGGGACAGGATCCACCCCTCCACTTT	CASSWGQDPPLHF
many	TRBV7-8	TRBD1	TRBJ1-1	TGTGCCAGCAGCCCTCGACAGGGGGCAATTGAAGCTTTCTTT	CASSPRQGAIEAFF
few	TRBV30	TRBD2	TRBJ2-1	TGTGCCTGGGTAGGCGGGAGCTATGAGCAGTTCTTC	CAWVGGSYEQFF
many	TRBV5-1	TRBD1	TRBJ1-5	TGCGCCAGCAGCTTGGTGGGACAGGACAATCAGCCCCAGCATTTT	CASSLVGQDNQPQHF
many	TRBV19	.	TRBJ1-1	TGTGCCAGTATGGATATGGGGGAAGGAGAAGCTTTCTTT	CASMDMGEGEAFF
few	TRBV3-1	.	TRBJ1-3	TGTGCCAGCAGCCACTCGGTGAACACCATATATTTT	CASSHSVNTIYF
.	TRBV30	.	TRBJ2-7	TGTGCCTGGAGTCTTAACGAGCAGTACTTC	CAWSLNEQYF
.	TRBV5-1	TRBD2	TRBJ2-5	TGCGCCAGCAGCTCCTCGGTGGGAGGGAAGACCCAGTACTTC	CASSSSVGGKTQYF
many	TRBV20-1	.	TRBJ2-7	TGCAGTGCTAGTTCAGGGTTGACCTACGAGCAGTACTTC	CSASSGLTYEQYF
once	TRBV15	.	TRBJ2-7	TGTGCCACCAGCCTGGTTGGGTACGAGCAGTACTTC	CATSLVGYEQYF
.	TRBV28	.	TRBJ2-5	TGTGCCAGCAGTTTGGGTAGTTGGGAGACCCAGTACTTC	CASSLGSWETQYF
many	TRBV10-3	.	TRBJ1-1	TGTGCCATCAGTGTCGACAGGTACGCTGAAGCTTTCTTT	CAISVDRYAEAFF
.	TRBV20-1	.	TRBJ2-2	TGCAGTGGTATCGACGGCACCGGGGAGCTGTTTTTT	CSGIDGTGELFF